The 15 T cell receptor beta chains presented below share a single source sample, sequenced in a study of long-term antiretroviral therapy in people with HIV. The run of the v3.0 immunoSEQ assay was at survey level. Libraries were prepared by immunoSEQ multiplex PCR; TCRdb keeps only in-frame clonotypes and omits some of them. Among about 28,000 clones listed, roughly 96% were seen once. The sequenced sample was unsorted PBMCs, obtained more than 6 years after starting antiretroviral therapy. The receptor set was obtained from a man aged 30 to 39 with HIV.

The count of this clone is one. V is TRBV5-1 and J is TRBJ1-5; 7 nucleotides match TRBD1. Looked up from germline, CDR1 is SGHRS and CDR2 is YFSETQ. With 4 bases clipped from V and 2 bases from J, the junction kept 3 bases outside the gene matches. The CDR3 extends over 14 amino acids. Written as DNA, the CDR3 is TGCGCCAGCAGCATAACAGGGGGCAATCAGCCCCAGCATTTT. Amino acids: CASSITGGNQPQHF.

The chain couples TRBV30 to TRBJ2-2, with no clear D. The CDR3 consists of 14 residues. V was cut by 2 bases and J by 5 bases, with 12 bases left in between. Germline V gene sequence: CDR1 GTSNPN, CDR2 SVGIG (reference sequence). The CDR3 reads CAWSTTSRTGELFF. In nucleotides, the CDR3 is TGTGCCTGGAGTACGACATCAAGAACCGGGGAGCTGTTTTTT.

CDR3 coding DNA: TGTGCCAGCAGCCTGGGTCAGCAGGGGCCTGGAAACACCATATATTTT. It is translated as CASSLGQQGPGNTIYF. J is TRBJ1-3 and V is TRBV5-5, with a tentative D call TRBD1 (6 bases). With 4 bases removed from V and 2 bases from J, the gap between germline ends came to 16 bases. Germline V gene sequence: CDR1 SGHKS, CDR2 YYEKEE (reference sequence). This CDR3 comprises 16 residues.

V usage is TRBV12-5 and J usage is TRBJ1-5; tentatively, D is TRBD1 (5 bases). Germline CDR1 reads LGHNT; CDR2 reads FRNRAP. Trimming removed 0 bases at V and 3 bases at J, with 18 bases between. The CDR3 contains 18 residues. The CDR3 nucleotides are TGTGCTAGTGGTTTGGTACAAGGTTCAGGGTGGATCAATCAGCCCCAGCATTTT. As protein: CASGLVQGSGWINQPQHF.

The chain combines TRBV15 with TRBJ2-7; 9 bases are a match to TRBD1. CDR1 and CDR2 (germline): LNHNV, YYDKDF (reference sequence). V was pared by 5 bases and J by 7 bases, with 15 bases of the junction left unmatched. The CDR3 is 16 residues long. The CDR3 nucleotides read TGTGCCACCAGCGGAGCCCACCGGGACAGGGTCGTGGAGCAGTACTTC. Translated: CATSGAHRDRVVEQYF. Combining the CDR3 with reference TRBV15 and TRBJ2-7 gives the whole variable domain DAMVIQNPRYQVTQFGKPVTLSCSQTLNHNVMYWYQQKSSQAPKLLFHYYDKDFNNEADTPDNFQSRRPNTSFCFLDIRSPGLGDTAMYLCATSGAHRDRVVEQYFGPGTRLTVT.

The chain links TRBV2 to TRBJ1-3, with D unclear. Germline values: CDR1 SNHLY, CDR2 FYNNEI. Trimming took off 5 bases at V and 0 bases at J, with 5 bases between the two ends. The CDR3 has 13 amino acids. The CDR3 bases are TGTGCCAGCAGTTACGCCTCTGGAAACACCATATATTTT. Its protein product is CASSYASGNTIYF.

This clone is medium-sized (0.01 to 0.1%) by share. J is TRBJ2-4 and V is TRBV9; 7 nucleotides agree with TRBD1. Trimming removed 0 bases from V and 1 base from J; junction bases left unmatched: 4. Germline values: CDR1 SGDLS, CDR2 YYNGEE. The CDR3 sequence is 16 residues long. This CDR3 reads CASSVGQGVAKNIQYF. CDR3 bases: TGTGCCAGCAGCGTAGGTCAGGGGGTGGCCAAAAACATTCAGTACTTC.

This chain connects TRBV2 to TRBJ2-3; D possibly corresponds to TRBD2 (5 bases). Germline V lookup: CDR1 SNHLY, CDR2 FYNNEI. This CDR3 region has 14 residues. The V end was cut by 4 bases, the J end by 2 bases, with 10 bases between. As DNA, the CDR3 is TGTGCCAGCAGTGTAACGGACTTCACAGATACGCAGTATTTT. This sequence encodes CASSVTDFTDTQYF.

V usage is TRBV27 and J usage is TRBJ1-2, with D possibly TRBD1 on 5 matching bases. The CDR3 covers 15 residues. Per germline, CDR1 MNHEY and CDR2 SMNVEV (reference sequence). V lost 2 bases to trimming and J lost 4 bases, with 14 bases between them. The CDR3: CASSLQGVGGYGYTF. The CDR3 nucleotides read TGTGCCAGCAGTTTACAGGGAGTAGGAGGCTATGGCTACACCTTC.

The CDR3 nucleotides read TGTGCCAGCAGCTTAAGTAGGGGACGGCCGGAGGGGCCCCAGCATTTT. This codes for CASSLSRGRPEGPQHF. The chain employs TRBV7-2 and TRBJ1-5; the D gene is possibly TRBD1 (5 bases). This CDR3 region has 16 residues. Germline values: CDR1 SGHTA, CDR2 FQGNSA. Trimming took 2 bases from V and 9 from J, leaving 20 bases between them.

With respect to this clone: This sample also contains other DNA sequences that code for the same CDR3. This chain connects TRBV14 to TRBJ2-3; D remains unclear. The V end was cut by 1 base, the J end by 3 bases, with 11 bases between. Per germline, CDR1 SGHDN and CDR2 FVKESK. The CDR3 covers 15 residues. As DNA, the CDR3 is TGTGCCAGCAGCCAAGTTGGCGGTGGGACAGATACGCAGTATTTT. Protein: CASSQVGGGTDTQYF. Combining the CDR3 with reference TRBV14 and TRBJ2-3 gives the whole variable domain EAGVTQFPSHSVIEKGQTVTLRCDPISGHDNLYWYRRVMGKEIKFLLHFVKESKQDESGMPNNRFLAERTGGTYSTLKVQPAELEDSGVYFCASSQVGGGTDTQYFGPGTRLTVL.

This clone has only one observation. CDR3 DNA: TGTGCCAGCAGTTACGGGGTCAGACGGAATCAGCCCCAGCATTTT. This codes for CASSYGVRRNQPQHF. The V call is TRBV6-6, the J call TRBJ1-5, with D unclear. The germline V gene has CDR1 MNHNY and CDR2 SVGAGI (reference sequence). Trimming stripped 2 bases from V and 4 bases from J, with 12 bases between. The CDR3 length is 15 residues.

J is TRBJ1-1 and V is TRBV2, with D tentatively TRBD1 (5 bases). Germline assignment: CDR1 SNHLY and CDR2 FYNNEI. CDR3 size: 13 residues. V lost 8 bases to trimming and J lost 3 bases, with 13 bases between them. The CDR3 nucleotides are TGTGCCAGCCGGGGGGGGGAGGACACTGAAGCTTTCTTT. Protein product: CASRGGEDTEAFF. The variable domain in full, with the rest retrieved from reference TRBV2 and TRBJ1-1, is EPEVTQTPSHQVTQMGQEVILRCVPISNHLYFYWYRQILGQKVEFLVSFYNNEISEKSEIFDDQFSVERPDGSNFTLKIRSTKLEDSAMYFCASRGGEDTEAFFGQGTRLTVV.

Comments on this clone: Compared with germline, one end of the junction differs, possibly owing to a read error. The chain carries TRBV2 and TRBJ2-7, with D perhaps TRBD1 (5 bases). This CDR3 contains 13 residues. The germline V gene encodes CDR1 SNHLY and CDR2 FYNNEI. The CDR3 region has the DNA TGTGCCAGCAGCGAAGACAGCTCCTACGAGCAGTACTTC. Encoded protein: CASSEDSSYEQYF.

This rearrangement joins TRBV9 to TRBJ1-1; TRBD1 is a possible D gene (6 bases). Germline loops: CDR1 SGDLS, CDR2 YYNGEE. The V gene lost 3 bases and the J gene lost 8 bases, with 11 bases spanning the gap. This CDR3 contains 12 residues. CDR3 in amino acids: CASSGNRDEAFF. The CDR3 DNA reads TGTGCCAGCAGCGGGAACAGGGACGAAGCTTTCTTT.